This is a list of T cell receptor beta chains from one sample in a study of patients and donors after allogeneic stem cell transplantation. Via MiXCR, TCRdb re-called the RT-PCR reads, giving one row per CDR3 protein. The sample contains about a million distinct CDR3 sequences, roughly 18% of which appear only once. Sequenced material: blood, either unsorted or a sorted T cell fraction (not recorded which). These receptors were collected from a human donor who was either an allogeneic HSCT recipient or a stem cell or donor lymphocyte infusion donor (not recorded which). It is not recorded whose cells these are; they may come from a transplant donor. CDR3s include the opening cysteine and the closing phenylalanine or tryptophan. A D gene is named only where the DNA matches it firmly. Expanded clones get a size class; other rows say once, few or many, or leave the size out.

CASSPGGTVNQPQHF,TGTGCCAGCAGCCCGGGCGGGACAGTCAATCAGCCCCAGCATTTT,TRBJ1-5,.,TRBV7-8,TRBD1
CSARDLGQTGETQYF,TGCAGTGCTAGAGATCTGGGACAGACTGGAGAGACCCAGTACTTC,TRBJ2-5,.,TRBV20-1,TRBD1
CASRLAGSRYEQYF,TGTGCCAGCAGACTAGCGGGGAGTAGGTACGAGCAGTACTTC,TRBJ2-7,few,TRBV12-3/TRBV12-4,TRBD2
CASSDGVAAEAFF,TGTGCCAGCAGTGACGGGGTGGCCGCTGAAGCTTTCTTT,TRBJ1-1,.,TRBV2,.
CASNTNRGRLDEQYF,TGCGCCAGCAACACTAACAGGGGGCGTCTCGACGAGCAGTACTTC,TRBJ2-7,few,TRBV5-1,TRBD1
CASSPRPSLANEQFF,TGTGCCAGCAGCCCTAGACCCTCACTAGCTAATGAGCAGTTCTTC,TRBJ2-1,.,TRBV9,.
CASSFPPSNEQYF,TGTGCCAGCAGCTTCCCCCCGAGCAACGAGCAGTACTTC,TRBJ2-7,.,TRBV5-6,.
CATTRPGSRSGELFF,TGTGCCACCACCCGACCGGGGTCACGGAGCGGGGAGCTGTTTTTT,TRBJ2-2,.,TRBV10-3,.
CASSGKRGHEQYF,TGTGCCAGCAGTGGGAAGAGGGGACACGAGCAGTACTTC,TRBJ2-7,.,TRBV2,.
CASRGAGADTQYF,TGTGCCAGCAGGGGCGCGGGCGCAGATACGCAGTATTTT,TRBJ2-3,.,TRBV7-3,.
CASSWGASGSGTGELFF,TGTGCCAGCAGCTGGGGGGCGTCTGGTTCCGGCACCGGGGAGCTGTTTTTT,TRBJ2-2,few,TRBV7-9,.
CASSLGFLAGDQYF,TGTGCCAGCAGCTTGGGTTTCCTAGCTGGTGACCAGTACTTC,TRBJ2-5,.,TRBV5-5,.
CATSRDLNGLARHYEQYF,TGTGCCACCAGCAGAGATCTTAACGGACTAGCGAGGCACTACGAGCAGTACTTC,TRBJ2-7,few,TRBV15,TRBD2
CASSLLRRDGEIGELFF,TGTGCCAGCAGTTTACTTCGTAGGGACGGGGAGATCGGGGAGCTGTTTTTT,TRBJ2-2,.,TRBV12-3/TRBV12-4,.
CASSKEGSLEQYF,TGTGCCAGCAGCAAGGAGGGGAGTCTCGAGCAGTACTTC,TRBJ2-7,.,TRBV7-2,.
CSADPGTSSYEQYF,TGCAGTGCCGATCCCGGGACTAGCTCCTACGAGCAGTACTTC,TRBJ2-7,few,TRBV20-1,TRBD2
CASSQGLGNYGYTF,TGTGCCAGCAGCCAAGGCTTAGGGAACTATGGCTACACCTTC,TRBJ1-2,.,TRBV3-1,.
CASSYGSRGAKNIQYF,TGTGCCAGCAGTTACGGGTCCCGGGGCGCCAAAAACATTCAGTACTTC,TRBJ2-4,few,TRBV6-2/TRBV6-3,.
CASSFSGTGGASYEQYF,TGTGCCAGCAGTTTTTCCGGGACAGGGGGCGCGAGCTACGAGCAGTACTTC,TRBJ2-7,few,TRBV12-3/TRBV12-4,TRBD1
CSARDQWLQETQYF,TGCAGTGCTAGAGATCAGTGGCTTCAAGAGACCCAGTACTTC,TRBJ2-5,many,TRBV20-1,.
CATSDKQGARDTQYF,TGTGCCACCAGTGACAAACAGGGGGCGCGAGATACGCAGTATTTT,TRBJ2-3,.,TRBV24-1,TRBD1
CASSLGNREAFF,TGCGCCAGCAGCTTGGGAAATAGGGAAGCTTTCTTT,TRBJ1-1,few,TRBV5-1,.
CSARSDRSMASPLHF,TGCAGTGCTAGATCGGACAGATCAATGGCTTCACCCCTCCACTTT,TRBJ1-6,.,TRBV20-1,.
CATSDLGGTYGYTF,TGTGCCACCAGTGATTTAGGGGGAACCTATGGCTACACCTTC,TRBJ1-2,few,TRBV24-1,.
CSALTGWNTEAFF,TGCAGTGCCCTGACAGGGTGGAACACTGAAGCTTTCTTT,TRBJ1-1,few,TRBV20-1,TRBD1
CASSLSTVDTQYF,TGTGCCAGCTCCCTGTCTACGGTTGATACGCAGTATTTT,TRBJ2-3,.,TRBV18,.
CASSYSGTGPEQYF,TGTGCCAGCAGTTACTCGGGGACAGGGCCCGAGCAGTACTTC,TRBJ2-7,many,TRBV6-5,TRBD1
CASSPIPGLKTDTQYF,TGTGCCAGCAGTCCAATACCGGGACTCAAAACCGATACGCAGTATTTT,TRBJ2-3,many,TRBV12-3/TRBV12-4,.